What follows describes a single T cell receptor (beta chain). The sample originates from a study of T cells in Graves' hyperthyroidism and ophthalmopathy. Across the study: Peripheral blood samples were taken at initial diagnosis, prior to any treatment.

Participants, patients aged 18 to 65, had newly diagnosed hyperthyroidism with a duration under 2 months. The source material, RNA transcripts, was used to amplify TCR beta CDR3 regions. A set of HTBI primers served as the primers for a first-round RT-PCR of the TCR CDR3. TCRdb passed the multiplex PCR reads through MiXCR, listing each CDR3 protein once. Here the sample spans about 400,000 distinct CDR3 sequences, more than 12% being singletons. Sequenced sample: blood. The receptor's source is a woman aged 25 to 39 with Graves' hyperthyroidism.

This chain's CDR3 is CASSPGSDEQFF. CDR3 sequence (DNA): TGTGCCAGCAGCCCAGGGAGCGATGAGCAGTTCTTC. The rearrangement uses TRBV5-6 and TRBJ2-1, with D possibly being TRBD1 or TRBD2 (5 bases each). In germline, CDR1 is SGHDT, CDR2 YYEEEE. Between the trimmed V and J ends, which lost 4 bases and 8 bases, there was a span of 10 bases. The CDR3 runs 12 residues.